What follows is one T cell receptor (beta chain) and its context. The antigen is not known. This sample was included in a study of T cells in localized non-small cell lung cancer. This CDR3 has 13 amino acids. Germline loops: CDR1 MNHNS, CDR2 SASEGT. V was cut by 10 bases and J by 4 bases, with 14 bases left in between. Overall study findings and caveats: Adjacent lung exhibited a median of 57 among the 100 most abundant tumor clones. Greater T cell density in blood accompanied longer overall survival. Measurement of T cell clonality placed uninvolved adjacent lung highest, above the level in tumor. Heterogeneity cannot be ruled out, as sequencing used one tumor region only.

Using immunoSEQ multiplex PCR, the repertoire was profiled, and TCRdb retains in-frame clones only, with some absent. The data show about 72,000 clones, 84% seen once. The TCR originated in a female donor of 60 years or more with stage I lung adenocarcinoma. This specimen was peripheral blood, taken before any cancer treatment. The V call is TRBV6-1, the J call TRBJ2-1; weak D call: TRBD1 (6 bases). The CDR3: CATSGHLYNEQFF. In nucleotides, the CDR3 is TGTGCCACCTCGGGACATTTATACAATGAGCAGTTCTTC.